This TCR beta chain stems from a study of T cell repertoires in cytomegalovirus infection (dated by TCRdb to between 2018 and 2021). In the study overall: Peptide stimulations targeted recently identified HLA-C-restricted CMV epitopes, whose presentation resists viral immunomodulation, together with well-studied HLA-B-restricted epitopes. The HLA type of each donor mattered for the analysis, because public TCR beta signatures pointed to carriage of CMV infection along with the matching HLA type.

Only a few counts were recorded for this clonotype. What antigen it recognizes has not been identified. No base quality values were provided; no much bigger clone lies one nucleotide off. The sample's treatment or condition label, in plain terms: in vitro stimulation with specific CMV peptide epitopes to enrich CMV-specific T cells. What the research found in general, with its limitations: Cumulative frequency of public TCR beta family members discriminated carriers of CMV infection plus the relevant HLA type in this cohort and an independent 352-donor cohort. The ex vivo response was dominated by HLA-C-restricted CMV-specific TCR beta clonotypes, and the single most frequent clonotype in two of eight donors was supplied by these HLA-C-restricted clonotypes.

The CDR3 contains 12 residues, cysteine and phenylalanine counted. Kept here is only the CDR3 DNA, which spans 36 bases and is read in frame from base 1. V is cut by 7 bases and J by 9 bases, and the space between the germline ends is 10 bases. Reads for this sample came from an Illumina HiSeq 1500. TCRdb took the public reads, trimmed them with fastp at Q25, ran MiXCR for clone calling and kept in-frame beta chains. Under each unique CDR3 protein, matching rows form one entry showing the most common genes and DNA. The sample data list 700,000 to 950,000 distinct CDR3 sequences, and around a third of these were observed just once. The ten most abundant clones make up about an eighth of the sample.

The chain uses TRBV12-3 or TRBV12-4 and TRBJ1-6, and the D gene may be TRBD1, 6 bases matching. This material consisted of cultured CD8+ T cells from PBMCs, taken from culture after CMV antigen stimulation. The clonotype was recovered from a human donor in good health (CMV status not recorded). Some clones in this sample may be carry-over from other donors' samples. The CDR3 protein: CASTRGSSPLHF. The bases read TGTGCCAGCACCAGGGGATCTTCACCCCTCCACTTT.